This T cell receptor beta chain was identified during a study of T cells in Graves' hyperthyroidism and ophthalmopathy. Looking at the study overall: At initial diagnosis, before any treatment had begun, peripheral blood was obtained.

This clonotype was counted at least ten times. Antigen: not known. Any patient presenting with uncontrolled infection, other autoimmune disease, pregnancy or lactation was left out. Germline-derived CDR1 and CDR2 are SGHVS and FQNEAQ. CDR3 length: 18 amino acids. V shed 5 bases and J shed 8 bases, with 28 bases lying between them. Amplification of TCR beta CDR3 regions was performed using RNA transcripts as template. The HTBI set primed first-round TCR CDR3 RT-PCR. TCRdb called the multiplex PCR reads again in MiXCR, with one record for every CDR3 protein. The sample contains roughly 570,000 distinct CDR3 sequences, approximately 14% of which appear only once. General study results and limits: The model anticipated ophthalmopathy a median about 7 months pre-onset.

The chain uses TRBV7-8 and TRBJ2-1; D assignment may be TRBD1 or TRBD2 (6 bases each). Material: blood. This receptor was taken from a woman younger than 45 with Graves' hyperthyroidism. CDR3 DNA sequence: TGTGCCAGCAGCGCCTCGGGGGCATACCGGAGAGAATACGATGAGCAGTTCTTC. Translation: CASSASGAYRREYDEQFF.